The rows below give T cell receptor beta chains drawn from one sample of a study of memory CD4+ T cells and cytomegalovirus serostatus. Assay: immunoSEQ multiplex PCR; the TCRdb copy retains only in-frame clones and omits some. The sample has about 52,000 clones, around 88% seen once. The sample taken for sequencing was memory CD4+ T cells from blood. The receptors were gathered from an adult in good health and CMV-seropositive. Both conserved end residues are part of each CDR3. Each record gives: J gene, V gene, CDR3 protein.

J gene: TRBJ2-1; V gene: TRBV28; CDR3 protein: CASREGTSGGYNEQFF
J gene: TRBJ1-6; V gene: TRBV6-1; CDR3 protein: CASSGGQGRFNSPLHF
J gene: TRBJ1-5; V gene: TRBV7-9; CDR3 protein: CASSLTGRADQPQHF
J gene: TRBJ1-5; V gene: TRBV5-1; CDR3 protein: CASSPGGSNQPQHF
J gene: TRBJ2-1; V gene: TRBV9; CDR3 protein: CASSDLRREQFF
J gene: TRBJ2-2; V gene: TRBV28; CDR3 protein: CASSLSVGGSTGELFF
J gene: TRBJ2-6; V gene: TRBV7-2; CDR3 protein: CASMSKGGGTGANVLTF
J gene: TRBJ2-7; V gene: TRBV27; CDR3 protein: CASSFSRQRSREQYF
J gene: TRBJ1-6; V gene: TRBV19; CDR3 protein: CASRFSSYNSPLHF
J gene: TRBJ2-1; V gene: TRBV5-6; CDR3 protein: CASSFRSLVWNEQFF
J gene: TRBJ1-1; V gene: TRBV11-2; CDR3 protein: CASSFIQGEAFF
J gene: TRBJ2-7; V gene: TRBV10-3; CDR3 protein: CAIRETDYEQYF
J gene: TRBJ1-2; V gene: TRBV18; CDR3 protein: CASSPPRGRAAGYTF
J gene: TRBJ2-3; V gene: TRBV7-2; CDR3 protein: CASSKNRVSGDTQYF
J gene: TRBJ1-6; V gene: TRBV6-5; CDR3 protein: CASSLQYRFNSPLHF
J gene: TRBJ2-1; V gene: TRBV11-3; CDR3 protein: CASSLDGAGTRNEQFF
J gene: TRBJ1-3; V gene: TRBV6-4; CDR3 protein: CASRYQVQRVSGNTIYF
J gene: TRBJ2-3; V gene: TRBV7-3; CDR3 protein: CASSLQAGTMAQYF
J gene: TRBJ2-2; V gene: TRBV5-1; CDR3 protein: CASSLGLAAGELFF
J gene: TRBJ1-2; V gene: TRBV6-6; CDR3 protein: CASSLQGPNYGYTF
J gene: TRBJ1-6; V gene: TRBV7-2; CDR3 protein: CASSLGFDLNSPLHF
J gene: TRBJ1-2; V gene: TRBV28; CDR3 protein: CASRGTGGLYGYTF
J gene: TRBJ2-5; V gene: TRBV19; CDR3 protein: CASSIGTTQETQYF
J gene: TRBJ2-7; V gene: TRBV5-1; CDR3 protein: CASTGQGGHEQYF
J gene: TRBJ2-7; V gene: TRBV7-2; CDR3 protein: CASSLLGGTYEQYF
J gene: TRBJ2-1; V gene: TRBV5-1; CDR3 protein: CASSLGSKGNEQFF